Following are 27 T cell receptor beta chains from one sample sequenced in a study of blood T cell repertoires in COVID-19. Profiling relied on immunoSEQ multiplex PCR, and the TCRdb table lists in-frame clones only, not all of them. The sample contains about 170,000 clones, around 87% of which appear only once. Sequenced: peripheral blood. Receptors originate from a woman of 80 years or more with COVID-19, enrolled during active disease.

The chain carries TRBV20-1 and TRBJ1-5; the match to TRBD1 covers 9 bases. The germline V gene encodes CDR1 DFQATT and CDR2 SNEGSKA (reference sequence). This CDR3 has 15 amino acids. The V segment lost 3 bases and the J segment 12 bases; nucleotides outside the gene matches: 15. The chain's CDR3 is CSASSIGTGQVVQHF. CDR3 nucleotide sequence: TGCAGTGCTAGTTCAATCGGGACAGGGCAAGTCGTCCAGCATTTT.

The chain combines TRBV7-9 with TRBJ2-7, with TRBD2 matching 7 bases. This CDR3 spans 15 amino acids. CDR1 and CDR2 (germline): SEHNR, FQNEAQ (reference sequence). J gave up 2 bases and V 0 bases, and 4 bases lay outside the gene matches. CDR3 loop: CASSLAGGFAYEQYF. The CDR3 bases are TGTGCCAGCAGCTTAGCCGGGGGGTTTGCCTACGAGCAGTACTTC.

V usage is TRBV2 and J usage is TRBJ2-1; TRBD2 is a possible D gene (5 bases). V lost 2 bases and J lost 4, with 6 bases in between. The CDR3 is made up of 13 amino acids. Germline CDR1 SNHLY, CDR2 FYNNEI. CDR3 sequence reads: CASSERTYNEQFF. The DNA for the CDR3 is TGTGCCAGCAGTGAAAGGACTTACAATGAGCAGTTCTTC.

CDR3 region: CASSLGQGSQETQYF. The CDR3 nucleotides are TGTGCCAGCAGCTTGGGACAGGGATCTCAAGAGACCCAGTACTTC. The chain is built from TRBV5-6 and TRBJ2-5, with 7 bases lining up with TRBD1. The junction had 4 bases not matched to a gene; V was cut back by 0 bases and J by 2 bases. The CDR3 extends over 15 amino acids. The germline V gene has CDR1 SGHDT and CDR2 YYEEEE.

The CDR3 reads CASSQDRGTDTQYF. CDR3 coding DNA: TGTGCCAGCAGCCAAGACAGGGGTACAGATACGCAGTATTTT. J is TRBJ2-3 and V is TRBV7-3; the match to TRBD1 covers 8 bases. Per the germline V gene, CDR1 is SGHTA and CDR2 is FQGTGA. V was pared by 5 bases and J by 3 bases, with 4 bases of the junction left unmatched. The CDR3 contains 14 residues.

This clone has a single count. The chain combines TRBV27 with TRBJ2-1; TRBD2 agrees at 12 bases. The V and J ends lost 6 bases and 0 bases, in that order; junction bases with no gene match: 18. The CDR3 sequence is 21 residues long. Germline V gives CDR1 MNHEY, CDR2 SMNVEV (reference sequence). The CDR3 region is CASRDLHLLAGGSSSYNEQFF. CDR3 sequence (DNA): TGTGCCAGCAGGGATCTCCACCTCCTAGCGGGAGGGAGTAGCTCCTACAATGAGCAGTTCTTC.

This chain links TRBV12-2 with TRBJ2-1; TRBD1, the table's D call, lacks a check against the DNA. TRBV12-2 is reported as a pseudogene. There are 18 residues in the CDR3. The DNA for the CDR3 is TGTGCAAGTCGCTCCGTAAAGTTGGGACAGGGGACACACAATGAGCAGTTCTTC. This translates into CASRSVKLGQGTHNEQFF.

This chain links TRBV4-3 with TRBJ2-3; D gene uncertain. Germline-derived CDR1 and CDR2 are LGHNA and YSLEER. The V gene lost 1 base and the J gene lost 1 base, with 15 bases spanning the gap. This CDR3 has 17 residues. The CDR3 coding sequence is TGCGCCAGCAGCCAAGGCCGCCAGGATCGACGCACAGATACGCAGTATTTT. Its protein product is CASSQGRQDRRTDTQYF.

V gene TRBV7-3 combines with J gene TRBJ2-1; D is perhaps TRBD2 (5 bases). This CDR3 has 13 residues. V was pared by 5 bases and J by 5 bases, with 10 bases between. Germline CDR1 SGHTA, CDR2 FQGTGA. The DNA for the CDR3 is TGTGCCAGCAGCCTCGACTACAACAATGAGCAGTTCTTC. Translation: CASSLDYNNEQFF. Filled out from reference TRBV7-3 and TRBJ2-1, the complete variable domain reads GAGVSQTPSNKVTEKGKYVELRCDPISGHTALYWYRQSLGQGPEFLIYFQGTGAADDSGLPNDRFFAVRPEGSVSTLKIQRTERGDSAVYLCASSLDYNNEQFFGPGTRLTVL.

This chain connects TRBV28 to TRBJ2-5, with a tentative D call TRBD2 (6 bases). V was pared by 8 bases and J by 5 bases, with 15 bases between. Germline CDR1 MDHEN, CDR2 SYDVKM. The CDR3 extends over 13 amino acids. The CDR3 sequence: CASVRRAGETQYF. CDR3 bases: TGTGCCAGCGTTAGGAGGGCCGGGGAGACCCAGTACTTC.

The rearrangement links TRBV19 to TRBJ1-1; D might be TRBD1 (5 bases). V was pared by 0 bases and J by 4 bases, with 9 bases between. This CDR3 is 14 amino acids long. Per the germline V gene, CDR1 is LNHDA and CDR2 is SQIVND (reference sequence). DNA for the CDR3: TGTGCCAGTAGTATAGATTCAGGGCGCACTGAAGCTTTCTTT. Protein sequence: CASSIDSGRTEAFF. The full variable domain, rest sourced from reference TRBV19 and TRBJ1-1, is DGGITQSPKYLFRKEGQNVTLSCEQNLNHDAMYWYRQDPGQGLRLIYYSQIVNDFQKGDIAEGYSVSREKKESFPLTVTSAQKNPTAFYLCASSIDSGRTEAFFGQGTRLTVV.

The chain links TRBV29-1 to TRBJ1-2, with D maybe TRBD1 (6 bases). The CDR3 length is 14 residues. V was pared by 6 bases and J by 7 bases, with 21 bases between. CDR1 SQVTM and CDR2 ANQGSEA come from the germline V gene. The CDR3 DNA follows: TGCAGCGTCCCCGATCGCAGAGGCAGGGGTGGCTACACCTTC. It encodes CSVPDRRGRGGYTF.

The CDR3 protein is CASSLLAGDVYEQYF. CDR3 in DNA: TGTGCCAGCAGCCTACTAGCGGGCGACGTCTACGAGCAGTACTTC. The chain couples TRBV11-1 to TRBJ2-7; 9 positions match TRBD2. Germline CDR1 is SGHAT and CDR2 is FQDESV (reference sequence). The CDR3 sequence is 15 residues long. The ends lost 5 bases at V and 3 bases at J; junction bases unmatched: 8.

The CDR3 loop reads CASSLTSGSSYEQYF. The DNA of the CDR3 is TGCGCCAGCAGCTTAACTAGCGGGAGTTCCTACGAGCAGTACTTC. The rearrangement links TRBV5-1 to TRBJ2-7, with 11 bases lining up with TRBD2. J was trimmed by 1 base and V by 2 bases; bases with no gene match: 2. Looked up from germline, CDR1 is SGHRS and CDR2 is YFSETQ. The CDR3 is 15 amino acids.

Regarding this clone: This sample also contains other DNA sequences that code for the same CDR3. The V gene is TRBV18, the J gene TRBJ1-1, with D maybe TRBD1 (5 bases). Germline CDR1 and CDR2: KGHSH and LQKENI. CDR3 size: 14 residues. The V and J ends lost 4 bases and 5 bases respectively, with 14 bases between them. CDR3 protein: CASSLLQGDTEAFF. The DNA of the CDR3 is TGTGCCAGCTCACTCCTTCAGGGCGATACTGAAGCTTTCTTT.

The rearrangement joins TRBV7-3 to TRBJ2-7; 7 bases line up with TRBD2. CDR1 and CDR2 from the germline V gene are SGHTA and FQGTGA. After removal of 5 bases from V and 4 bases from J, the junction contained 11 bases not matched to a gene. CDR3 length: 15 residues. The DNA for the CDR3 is TGTGCCAGCAGCCACCGGCTAGCGGAAACATACGAGCAGTACTTC. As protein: CASSHRLAETYEQYF.

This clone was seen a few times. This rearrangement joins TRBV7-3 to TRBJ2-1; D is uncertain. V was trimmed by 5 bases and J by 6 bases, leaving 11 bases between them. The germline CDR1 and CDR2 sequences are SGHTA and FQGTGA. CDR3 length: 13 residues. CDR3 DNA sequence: TGTGCCAGCAGCCTACTCTCAGGCAATGAGCAGTTCTTC. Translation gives CASSLLSGNEQFF.

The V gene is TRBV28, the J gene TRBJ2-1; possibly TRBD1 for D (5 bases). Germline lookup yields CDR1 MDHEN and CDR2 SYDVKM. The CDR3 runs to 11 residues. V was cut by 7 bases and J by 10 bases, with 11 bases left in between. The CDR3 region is CASTSRTEQFF. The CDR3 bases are TGTGCCAGCACATCCCGGACAGAGCAGTTCTTC.

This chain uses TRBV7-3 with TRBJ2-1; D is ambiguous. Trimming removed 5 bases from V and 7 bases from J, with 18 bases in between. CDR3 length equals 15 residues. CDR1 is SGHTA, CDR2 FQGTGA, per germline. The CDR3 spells CASSVSSTTMNEQFF. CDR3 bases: TGTGCCAGCAGCGTTAGTTCCACCACGATGAATGAGCAGTTCTTC. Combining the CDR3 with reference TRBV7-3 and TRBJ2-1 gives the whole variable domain GAGVSQTPSNKVTEKGKYVELRCDPISGHTALYWYRQSLGQGPEFLIYFQGTGAADDSGLPNDRFFAVRPEGSVSTLKIQRTERGDSAVYLCASSVSSTTMNEQFFGPGTRLTVL.

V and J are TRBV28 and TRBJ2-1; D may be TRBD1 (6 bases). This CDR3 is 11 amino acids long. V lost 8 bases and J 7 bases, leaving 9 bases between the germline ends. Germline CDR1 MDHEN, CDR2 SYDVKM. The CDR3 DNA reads TGTGCCAGCCAGAGGGGGAATGAGCAGTTCTTC. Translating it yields CASQRGNEQFF.

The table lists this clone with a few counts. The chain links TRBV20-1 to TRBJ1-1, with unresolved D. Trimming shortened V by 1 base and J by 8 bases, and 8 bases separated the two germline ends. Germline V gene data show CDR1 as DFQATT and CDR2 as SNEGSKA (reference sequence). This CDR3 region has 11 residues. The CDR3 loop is CSARVDWEAFF. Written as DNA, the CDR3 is TGCAGTGCTAGAGTAGATTGGGAAGCTTTCTTT.

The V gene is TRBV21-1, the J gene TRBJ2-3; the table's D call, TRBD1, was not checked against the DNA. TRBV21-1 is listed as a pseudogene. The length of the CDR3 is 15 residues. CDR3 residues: CASSIVTGPTDTQYF. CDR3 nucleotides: TGTGCCAGCAGCATCGTTACAGGGCCCACAGATACGCAGTATTTT.

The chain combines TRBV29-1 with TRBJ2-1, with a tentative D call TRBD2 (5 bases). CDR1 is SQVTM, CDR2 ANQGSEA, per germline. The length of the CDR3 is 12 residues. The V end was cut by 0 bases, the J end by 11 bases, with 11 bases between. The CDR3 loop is CSVEDLGLKQFF. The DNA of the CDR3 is TGCAGCGTTGAAGATCTAGGACTTAAGCAGTTCTTC.

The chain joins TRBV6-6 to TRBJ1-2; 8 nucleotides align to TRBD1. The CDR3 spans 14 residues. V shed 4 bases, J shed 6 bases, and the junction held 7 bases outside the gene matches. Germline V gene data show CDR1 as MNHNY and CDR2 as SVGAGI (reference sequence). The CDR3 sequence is CASSSQGVLNGYTF. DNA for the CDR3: TGTGCCAGCAGTTCACAGGGGGTCCTAAATGGCTACACCTTC.

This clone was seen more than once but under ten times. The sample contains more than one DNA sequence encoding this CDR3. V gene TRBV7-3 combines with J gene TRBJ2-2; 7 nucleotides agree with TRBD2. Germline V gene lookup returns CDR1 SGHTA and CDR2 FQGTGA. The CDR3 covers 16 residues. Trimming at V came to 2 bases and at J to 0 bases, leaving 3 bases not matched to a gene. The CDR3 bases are TGTGCCAGCAGCTTACATGGGAGGGCGAACACCGGGGAGCTGTTTTTT. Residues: CASSLHGRANTGELFF.

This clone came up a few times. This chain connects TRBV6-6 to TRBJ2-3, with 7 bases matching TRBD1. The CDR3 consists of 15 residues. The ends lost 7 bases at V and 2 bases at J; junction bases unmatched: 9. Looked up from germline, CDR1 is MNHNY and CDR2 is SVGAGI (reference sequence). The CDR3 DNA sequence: TGTGCCAGCAAGACAGGGCCAGGGAACACAGATACGCAGTATTTT. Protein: CASKTGPGNTDTQYF.

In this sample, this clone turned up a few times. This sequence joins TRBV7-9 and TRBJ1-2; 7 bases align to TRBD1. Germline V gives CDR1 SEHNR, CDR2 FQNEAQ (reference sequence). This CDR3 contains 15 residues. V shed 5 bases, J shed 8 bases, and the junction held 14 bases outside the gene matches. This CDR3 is CASSAWDRVSGGYTF. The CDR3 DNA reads TGTGCCAGCAGCGCATGGGACAGAGTGTCAGGCGGCTACACCTTC.